One sample yielded the 19 T cell receptor beta chains listed below, sequenced in a study of CXCR3-negative and CXCR3-positive naive CD8 T cells. UMI-labeled TRB cDNA libraries were prepared by 5' RACE. TCRdb reprocessed the 5' RACE reads and stores each CDR3 protein as one record, lacking DNA. The table gives roughly 89,000 distinct CDR3 sequences; the top ten clones make up 1.7% of it. The material sequenced was naive CXCR3- CD8+ T cells from blood. Sample subset: CD45RO-CCR7+CD27+CD95- naive CD8+ T cells lacking CXCR3 (TNR3-). These receptors all come from a human donor in good health. Some clones in this sample may be carry-over from other donors' samples.

The genes are TRBV2 and TRBJ2-1; the TCRdb D gene call, TRBD1, has no DNA to confirm it. The CDR3 totals 12 residues. CDR1 is SNHLY and CDR2 is FYNNEI in the germline V gene. CDR3 protein: CASSATGNEQFF.

The V gene is TRBV7-9, the J gene TRBJ2-7; no DNA is available, so the TRBD1 call from TCRdb remains unchecked. The CDR3 is made up of 15 amino acids. Germline values: CDR1 SEHNR, CDR2 FQNEAQ (reference sequence). CDR3: CASSLGTGNSYEQYF.

This chain joins TRBV29-1 and TRBJ1-3; TCRdb lists TRBD1, though no DNA is available to test this call. The CDR3 is made up of 15 amino acids. Per the germline V gene, CDR1 is SQVTM and CDR2 is ANQGSEA. This CDR3 reads CSVTGTPNSGNTIYF.

The V gene is TRBV27, the J gene TRBJ2-7; TCRdb indicates TRBD2, and absent DNA this call remains unverified. The germline V gene encodes CDR1 MNHEY and CDR2 SMNVEV (reference sequence). CDR3 length equals 14 residues. The CDR3 spells CASSLGTSGVEQYF.

The gene calls are TRBV7-9 and TRBJ1-2; the TCRdb D gene call, TRBD1, has no DNA to confirm it. In germline, CDR1 is SEHNR, CDR2 FQNEAQ (reference sequence). The CDR3 loop spans 17 amino acids. CDR3 loop: CASSFSSGQRPNYGYTF. The full variable domain, with the rest looked up from reference TRBV7-9 and TRBJ1-2, is DTGVSQNPRHKITKRGQNVTFRCDPISEHNRLYWYRQTLGQGPEFLTYFQNEAQLEKSRLLSDRFSAERPKGSFSTLEIQRTEQGDSAMYLCASSFSSGQRPNYGYTFGSGTRLTVV.

The chain couples TRBV12-3 or TRBV12-4 to TRBJ1-2; TCRdb outputs TRBD1, but without DNA this stays unchecked. The CDR3 loop spans 13 amino acids. The chain's CDR3 is CASSLGQGNGYTF.

This CDR3 reads CASSYSISPGQGAFYEQYF. V usage is TRBV6-5 and J usage is TRBJ2-7; TCRdb proposes TRBD1, but this gene call is untestable without DNA. The CDR3 runs to 19 residues. Germline V lookup: CDR1 MNHEY, CDR2 SVGAGI.

The rearrangement links TRBV21-1 to TRBJ2-7; as DNA is missing, the TRBD1 call by TCRdb cannot be tested. TRBV21-1 is flagged as a pseudogene. The CDR3 length is 16 residues. This chain's CDR3 is CASSKSGTGGSYEQYF.

V is TRBV20-1 and J is TRBJ2-7. CDR1 and CDR2 from the germline V gene are DFQATT and SNEGSKA (reference sequence). The CDR3 has 16 amino acids. The CDR3 loop is CSARDSFGQYSYEQYF.

The rearrangement joins TRBV2 to TRBJ2-1; the D gene TCRdb calls, TRBD1, cannot be checked with no DNA. Per germline, CDR1 SNHLY and CDR2 FYNNEI. The CDR3 is 14 residues long. The CDR3 sequence: CAILGRGANNEQFF.

This chain connects TRBV5-1 to TRBJ2-1; the TCRdb D gene call, TRBD2, has no DNA to confirm it. This CDR3 has 16 amino acids. Germline V gene lookup returns CDR1 SGHRS and CDR2 YFSETQ. CDR3 sequence: CASSSALGLAANEQFF.

The J gene is TRBJ2-7, the V gene TRBV7-2; TCRdb names TRBD2, which stays unverified in the absence of DNA. The CDR3 contains 14 residues. Germline V gene lookup returns CDR1 SGHTA and CDR2 FQGNSA. This CDR3 reads CASSPVREYYEQYF.

The chain joins TRBV7-6 to TRBJ2-7. The length of the CDR3 is 14 residues. Germline loops: CDR1 SGHVS, CDR2 FNYEAQ. CDR3 amino acids: CASSLSFGNYEQYF.

This sequence joins TRBV6-2 or TRBV6-3 and TRBJ2-1. The CDR3 extends over 14 amino acids. Germline V gene lookup returns CDR1 MNHEY and CDR2 SVGEGT. This CDR3 is CASTELGSYNEQFF.

This sequence joins TRBV29-1 and TRBJ1-1. There are 11 residues in the CDR3. Germline V gives CDR1 SQVTM, CDR2 ANQGSEA. The CDR3: CRGDANTEAFF. Complete variable domain (other parts from reference TRBV29-1 and TRBJ1-1): SAVISQKPSRDICQRGTSLTIQCQVDSQVTMMFWYRQQPGQSLTLIATANQGSEATYESGFVIDKFPISRPNLTFSTLTVSNMSPEDSSIYLCRGDANTEAFFGQGTRLTVV.

The chain is built from TRBV29-1 and TRBJ2-2; with no DNA, the TCRdb D assignment of TRBD2 cannot be verified. Germline V lookup: CDR1 SQVTM, CDR2 ANQGSEA. The CDR3 spans 13 residues. The CDR3 protein is CSARLANTGELFF.

The chain combines TRBV28 with TRBJ2-1; the TCRdb D gene call, TRBD2, has no DNA to confirm it. Looked up from germline, CDR1 is MDHEN and CDR2 is SYDVKM. The CDR3 covers 15 residues. This chain's CDR3 is CASTPLAINYNEQFF.

The V and J genes are TRBV6-5 and TRBJ2-7; TCRdb outputs TRBD1, but without DNA this stays unchecked. Germline-derived CDR1 and CDR2 are MNHEY and SVGAGI. The CDR3 is 16 residues long. The CDR3 region is CASRRHRQGEWDEQYF.

J is TRBJ1-4 and V is TRBV29-1. Germline-derived CDR1 and CDR2 are SQVTM and ANQGSEA. This CDR3 is built from 16 residues. CDR3 in amino acids: CSVEDPVQRSNEKLFF.